This entry lists 10 T cell receptor beta chains sequenced from one sample in a study of T-cell reconstitution after alpha-beta-depleted transplantation in children. Preparation of the TCRbeta library involved a method that used unique molecular identifiers. In TCRdb, the PCR reads were re-called with MiXCR into one record per CDR3 protein. The table shows more than 15,000 distinct CDR3 sequences, with approximately 5.5% occurring only once. The sample consisted of PBMCs, taken before TCRalphabeta/CD19-depleted stem cell transplant. All receptors derive from a boy between 10 and 17 years old with acute lymphoblastic leukemia, due to receive a stem cell transplant.

This clonotype was seen at least ten times. The genes are TRBV28 and TRBJ1-1, with a weak D call TRBD1 (6 bases). The germline gives CDR1 MDHEN, CDR2 SYDVKM. The CDR3 is 14 residues long. V was pared by 7 bases and J by 1 base, with 13 bases between. CDR3 protein: CASTLIQGNTEAFF. CDR3 nucleotide sequence: TGTGCCAGCACTCTAATACAGGGGAACACTGAAGCTTTCTTT.

This chain connects TRBV5-4 to TRBJ2-1; D perhaps matches TRBD2 (6 bases). The germline CDR1 and CDR2 sequences are SGHNT and YYREEE (reference sequence). The germline V and J ends were trimmed by 4 bases and 8 bases, with 16 bases remaining between them. This CDR3 contains 14 residues. The DNA for the CDR3 is TGTGCCAGCAGCCCCATTCTAGGCGGGGATGAGCAGTTCTTC. It translates to CASSPILGGDEQFF.

This clonotype was seen at least ten times. The V gene is TRBV30, the J gene TRBJ1-5; D not resolved. In germline, CDR1 is GTSNPN, CDR2 SVGIG (reference sequence). This CDR3 contains 13 residues. Trimming left V 0 bases short and J 10 bases short, with 13 bases between. CDR3 sequence reads: CAWSVSERSPQHF. The CDR3, as DNA: TGTGCCTGGAGTGTATCAGAACGGAGTCCCCAGCATTTT.

In its sample, this clonotype was seen many times. The chain has TRBV29-1 and TRBJ1-5, with 8 positions matching TRBD1. Germline CDR1 SQVTM, CDR2 ANQGSEA. The CDR3 is 13 residues long. With V trimmed by 6 bases and J by 3 bases, 4 bases remained unmatched. Written as DNA, the CDR3 is TGCAGCGTGAGGGACAGGTACAATCAGCCCCAGCATTTT. Translating it yields CSVRDRYNQPQHF.

This clonotype is termed medium-sized (0.01 to 0.1%). The chain carries TRBV5-1 and TRBJ2-2; TRBD1 matches at 11 bases. The CDR3 is 16 amino acids. Germline trimming cut 4 bases from V and 7 bases from J; bases unmatched to any gene: 9. The germline V gene has CDR1 SGHRS and CDR2 YFSETQ. CDR3 residues: CASSPSDRGRSGELFF. CDR3 bases: TGCGCCAGCAGCCCGTCGGACAGGGGGCGAAGCGGGGAGCTGTTTTTT.

This clonotype was observed a handful of times. The rearrangement uses TRBV18 and TRBJ1-1; D not certain. The CDR3 runs to 16 residues. Trimming pared 3 bases from V and 7 bases from J, leaving 21 bases between. Germline values: CDR1 KGHSH, CDR2 LQKENI. The DNA for the CDR3 is TGTGCCAGCTCACCGATCGGCTCGATGAGGAATAGTGAAGCTTTCTTT. This gives the protein CASSPIGSMRNSEAFF.

This clonotype was recorded at least ten times. The chain recombines TRBV6-5 with TRBJ2-1; D is uncertain. This CDR3 is 15 amino acids long. V gave up 6 bases and J gave up 4 bases, with 16 bases separating them. Per germline, CDR1 MNHEY and CDR2 SVGAGI. The CDR3 coding sequence is TGTGCCAGCAGCTTCCACGCAACATCGTACAATGAGCAGTTCTTC. This gives the protein CASSFHATSYNEQFF.

Judged by abundance, this clonotype is medium-sized. The genes are TRBV20-1 and TRBJ2-1; D is unresolved. Trimming pared 0 bases from V and 5 bases from J, leaving 17 bases between. The CDR3 contains 16 residues. CDR1 DFQATT and CDR2 SNEGSKA come from the germline V gene (reference sequence). The CDR3, as DNA: TGCAGTGCTAGAGATCCGACGACCCCCTCAAACAATGAGCAGTTCTTC. The encoded protein is CSARDPTTPSNNEQFF.

This clonotype was detected many times. The chain joins TRBV4-3 to TRBJ1-4; 8 bases are a match to TRBD1. The V segment lost 1 base and the J segment 8 bases; nucleotides outside the gene matches: 6. The CDR3 length is 15 residues. Germline values: CDR1 LGHNA, CDR2 YSLEER. CDR3 coding DNA: TGCGCCAGCAGCCAAGTCGGACAGGGTTGGGAAAAACTGTTTTTT. It codes for CASSQVGQGWEKLFF.

The sample holds many counts of this clonotype. The gene calls are TRBV4-1 and TRBJ1-1; no reliable D call. CDR1 and CDR2 from the germline V gene are MGHRA and YSYEKL. The CDR3 runs 13 residues. V was pared by 1 base and J by 2 bases, with 5 bases between. CDR3 nucleotide sequence: TGCGCCAGCAGCCAAGCAGATAACACTGAAGCTTTCTTT. Translation: CASSQADNTEAFF.